The 21 T cell receptor beta chains below were found in one sample sequenced in a study of OX40 agonist ivuxolimab in advanced cancers. Only in-frame clones appear in the TCRdb table, and some are missing; sequencing was by immunoSEQ multiplex PCR. The sample lists 60,000 to 75,000 clones, about 90% occurring once. The sample was CD4+ or CD8+ T cells sorted from blood, taken in a trial of the OX40 agonist ivuxolimab. The receptor set was obtained from an adult with an advanced solid tumor such as melanoma, head and neck, liver or kidney cancer.

The DNA for the CDR3 is TGTGCCAGCAGCTTCTTAGGTCGTGAGACCCAGTACTTC. It is translated as CASSFLGRETQYF. This chain uses TRBV5-6 with TRBJ2-5; no reliable D call. This CDR3 comprises 13 residues. In germline, CDR1 is SGHDT, CDR2 YYEEEE. Trimming stripped 2 bases from V and 5 bases from J, with 10 bases between.

This clone came up once. The rearrangement links TRBV29-1 to TRBJ2-5, with TRBD1 matching 7 bases. Unmatched junction bases numbered 8, after V lost 7 bases and J lost 0 bases. The CDR3 contains 14 residues. Germline V CDR1 and CDR2: SQVTM, ANQGSEA. The CDR3 bases are TGCAGCGCCCCGGGACAGAATTACCAAGAGACCCAGTACTTC. Translated, it gives CSAPGQNYQETQYF.

The chain recombines TRBV7-2 with TRBJ2-3; D not resolved. Germline V gene lookup returns CDR1 SGHTA and CDR2 FQGNSA. The V end was cut by 3 bases, the J end by 6 bases, with 10 bases between. The CDR3 spans 13 residues. The DNA of the CDR3 is TGTGCCAGCAGCTTGACGCCAGGTGATACGCAGTATTTT. Protein sequence: CASSLTPGDTQYF. The full variable domain, with the rest looked up from reference TRBV7-2 and TRBJ2-3, is GAGVSQSPSNKVTEKGKDVELRCDPISGHTALYWYRQSLGQGLEFLIYFQGNSAPDKSGLPSDRFSAERTGGSVSTLTIQRTQQEDSAVYLCASSLTPGDTQYFGPGTRLTVL.

The chain combines TRBV6-6 with TRBJ2-7, with 8 bases fitting TRBD2. The CDR3 sequence is 14 residues long. V trimming: 3 bases; J trimming: 3 bases; junction bases outside the gene matches: 4. The germline V gene has CDR1 MNHNY and CDR2 SVGAGI (reference sequence). The CDR3 is CASSYPGGVYEQYF. The DNA for the CDR3 is TGTGCCAGCAGTTATCCGGGAGGGGTCTACGAGCAGTACTTC.

The chain carries TRBV6-6 and TRBJ2-7; D could derive from TRBD1 or TRBD2 (6 bases each). This CDR3 region has 14 residues. CDR1 is MNHNY and CDR2 is SVGAGI in the germline V gene (reference sequence). V lost 4 bases and J 5 bases, leaving 15 bases between the germline ends. CDR3 in amino acids: CASSFYRDSNEQYF. The CDR3 coding sequence is TGTGCCAGCAGTTTTTACAGGGACTCGAACGAGCAGTACTTC.

V is TRBV7-2 and J is TRBJ2-5, with a possible D match to TRBD2 (6 bases). V gave up 5 bases and J gave up 7 bases, with 11 bases separating them. The CDR3 is 12 residues long. Germline V CDR1 and CDR2: SGHTA, FQGNSA. CDR3 protein: CASSIEGGTQYF. CDR3 coding DNA: TGTGCCAGCAGCATAGAGGGAGGGACCCAGTACTTC.

The chain is built from TRBV5-1 and TRBJ2-1, with D possibly matching TRBD2 (6 bases). The CDR3 runs to 16 residues. The germline CDR1 and CDR2 sequences are SGHRS and YFSETQ. The V end lost 0 bases, the J end lost 5 bases, and 15 bases lay between the germline ends. The CDR3 here is CASSLAGGNGNNEQFF. In DNA, the CDR3 is TGCGCCAGCAGCTTGGCTGGGGGGAATGGAAACAATGAGCAGTTCTTC.

V usage is TRBV30 and J usage is TRBJ2-7; D is unresolved. V was shortened by 2 bases and J by 3 bases, with 5 bases between the two germline ends. This CDR3 is built from 11 residues. Germline loops: CDR1 GTSNPN, CDR2 SVGIG (reference sequence). The CDR3 nucleotides are TGTGCCTGGAGTCGAGGCTACGAGCAGTACTTC. Translation gives CAWSRGYEQYF.

This clone was observed a handful of times. This chain joins TRBV5-4 and TRBJ1-1; unclear D gene. Germline V CDR1 and CDR2: SGHNT, YYREEE (reference sequence). The V end was cut by 1 base, the J end by 1 base, with 8 bases between. CDR3 length equals 14 residues. The CDR3 bases are TGTGCCAGCAGCTTGCCCCTCGGGAACACTGAAGCTTTCTTT. This encodes CASSLPLGNTEAFF.

This rearrangement joins TRBV7-9 to TRBJ2-1; D gene uncertain. This CDR3 spans 14 amino acids. CDR1 SEHNR and CDR2 FQNEAQ come from the germline V gene (reference sequence). With 1 base removed from V and 4 bases from J, the gap between germline ends came to 8 bases. The CDR3 sequence is CASSLGTEYNEQFF. CDR3 sequence (DNA): TGTGCCAGCAGCTTAGGGACGGAATACAATGAGCAGTTCTTC. The variable domain in full, with the rest retrieved from reference TRBV7-9 and TRBJ2-1, is DTGVSQNPRHKITKRGQNVTFRCDPISEHNRLYWYRQTLGQGPEFLTYFQNEAQLEKSRLLSDRFSAERPKGSFSTLEIQRTEQGDSAMYLCASSLGTEYNEQFFGPGTRLTVL.

The chain uses TRBV4-1 and TRBJ2-7, with 10 bases fitting TRBD2. The CDR3 consists of 16 residues. V trimming: 3 bases; J trimming: 1 base; junction bases outside the gene matches: 6. Germline lookup yields CDR1 MGHRA and CDR2 YSYEKL. The CDR3 DNA is TGCGCCAGCAGCCACGAAGGGACTAGCGTATCCTACGAGCAGTACTTC. It codes for CASSHEGTSVSYEQYF.

The chain joins TRBV13 to TRBJ1-3; TRBD1 agrees at 8 bases. V lost 5 bases to trimming and J lost 0 bases; unmatched junction nucleotides: 3. The V gene's germline CDR1 is PRHDT and CDR2 FYEKMQ (reference sequence). The CDR3 consists of 15 residues. The CDR3 loop is CASSVTGGSGNTIYF. The CDR3 bases are TGTGCCAGCAGCGTAACAGGGGGCTCTGGAAACACCATATATTTT.

V is TRBV28 and J is TRBJ1-3; the D is unclear. CDR3 length equals 12 residues. The V end was cut by 3 bases, the J end by 4 bases, with 4 bases between. The germline CDR1 and CDR2 sequences are MDHEN and SYDVKM. This CDR3 reads CASSFRGNTIYF. CDR3 bases: TGTGCCAGCAGTTTTAGAGGAAACACCATATATTTT.

This clone was observed a few times. The CDR3: CASSLVVYQPQHF. CDR3 DNA sequence: TGTGCCAGCAGCTTAGTAGTTTATCAGCCCCAGCATTTT. The V call is TRBV7-2, the J call TRBJ1-5; D is unclear. The V gene's germline CDR1 is SGHTA and CDR2 FQGNSA. Trimming stripped 1 base from V and 5 bases from J, with 6 bases between. The CDR3 is 13 residues long.

The rearrangement joins TRBV5-1 to TRBJ2-5; TRBD1 matches 9 bases. The germline V gene has CDR1 SGHRS and CDR2 YFSETQ. The V segment lost 4 bases and the J segment 4 bases; nucleotides outside the gene matches: 8. The CDR3 totals 15 residues. The CDR3 reads CASSRQGGAGETQYF. The CDR3 region has the DNA TGCGCCAGCAGCAGACAGGGGGGCGCGGGAGAGACCCAGTACTTC. Based on the CDR3 plus reference TRBV5-1 and TRBJ2-5, the full variable domain is KAGVTQTPRYLIKTRGQQVTLSCSPISGHRSVSWYQQTPGQGLQFLFEYFSETQRNKGNFPGRFSGRQFSNSRSEMNVSTLELGDSALYLCASSRQGGAGETQYFGPGTRLLVL.

The J gene is TRBJ2-3, the V gene TRBV7-9; no reliable D call. V lost 5 bases, J lost 2 bases, and 11 bases lay in between. Germline V lookup: CDR1 SEHNR, CDR2 FQNEAQ (reference sequence). The CDR3 has 14 residues. This CDR3 is CASSVRAPTDTQYF. The CDR3 DNA is TGTGCCAGCAGCGTGAGAGCGCCCACAGATACGCAGTATTTT.

This clone came up once. V and J are TRBV5-1 and TRBJ1-6; 7 bases are a match to TRBD1. V shed 4 bases and J 10 bases; nucleotides not matched to a gene: 14. The CDR3 is made up of 16 amino acids. CDR1 and CDR2 from the germline V gene are SGHRS and YFSETQ. CDR3 sequence (DNA): TGCGCCAGCAGCCCAACTGTAACAGGGGCCTCGTCACCCCTCCACTTT. Its translation is CASSPTVTGASSPLHF.

V gene TRBV9 combines with J gene TRBJ1-4; D not resolved. Trimming cost V 0 bases and J 6 bases, with 12 bases left between them. Germline CDR1 is SGDLS and CDR2 is YYNGEE. CDR3 length: 15 residues. CDR3 coding DNA: TGTGCCAGCAGCGTAGCCCTCGGGTTGGATGAAAAACTGTTTTTT. Translation gives CASSVALGLDEKLFF.

The V call is TRBV5-1, the J call TRBJ2-3; 8 nucleotides line up with TRBD2. CDR1 SGHRS and CDR2 YFSETQ come from the germline V gene. This CDR3 has 15 residues. With 5 bases clipped from V and 3 bases from J, the junction kept 8 bases outside the gene matches. The CDR3 loop is CASRASGRETDTQYF. In DNA form, the CDR3 reads TGCGCCAGCAGGGCGAGCGGGAGAGAGACAGATACGCAGTATTTT.

The genes are TRBV15 and TRBJ1-3; possibly TRBD1 for D (6 bases). CDR3 length equals 14 residues. Between the trimmed V and J ends, which lost 8 bases and 2 bases, there was a span of 13 bases. In germline, CDR1 is LNHNV, CDR2 YYDKDF (reference sequence). The CDR3 loop reads CATANRVPGNTIYF. DNA of the CDR3: TGTGCCACCGCCAACAGGGTGCCTGGAAACACCATATATTTT.

The CDR3 sequence is CASTDGNSGNTIYF. The CDR3 DNA sequence: TGTGCCAGTACGGACGGTAACTCTGGAAACACCATATATTTT. The chain links TRBV19 to TRBJ1-3; D call uncertain. The CDR3 consists of 14 residues. Germline V gene data show CDR1 as LNHDA and CDR2 as SQIVND (reference sequence). V was clipped by 7 bases and J by 0 bases, with 10 bases between them.